Given below is one T cell receptor beta chain in context. These data come from a study of blood T cell repertoires in COVID-19. Study at large: PBMCs, B-cell-depleted T cells, or T cells were the source of the cDNA or gDNA that made up the material.

The CDR3 spans 14 residues. V gave up 5 bases and J gave up 2 bases; unmatched junction bases: 5. In germline, CDR1 is PRHDT, CDR2 FYEKMQ (reference sequence). Residents of over 20 US areas, aged about 18 to 95 years, made up the participants. Donors in Cohort 3 who had recovered were those with two negative PCRs, healthcare professional clearance, or resolution of their symptoms. Per the study methods: Quantification of nucleated cells was approximated via reference gene primer amplification. Here immunoSEQ multiplex PCR was the method, and the copy in TCRdb shows in-frame clones only, minus some. That table supplies the V and J calls and clone size; D and trimming were determined from the DNA. Altogether about 400,000 clones are present, approximately 87% being singletons, with the ten largest covering roughly 9.4%.

The chain is built from TRBV13 and TRBJ2-5; 7 positions agree with TRBD1. Source material: PBMCs or T cells enriched from blood (not recorded which). The receptor comes from a woman aged 50 to 60 who had recovered from COVID-19. The CDR3 DNA is TGTGCCAGCAGCACACAGGGGATACAAGAGACCCAGTACTTC. It translates to CASSTQGIQETQYF.